This T cell receptor (beta chain) was captured in a study of cytomegalovirus exposure and HLA in healthy donors. Study results and caveats: Among CMV-associated TCR beta chains, most appeared HLA-restricted in a later analysis. Rare TCR sequences predominated, though certain public TCRs were found in many donors. In a later analysis, HLA-associated TCR beta chains were more clonally expanded than equally common others. In a later analysis, a genetic analysis reported fewer productive-TCR N-insertions in an Asian-associated ancestry cluster than the cohort average.

Germline CDR1 and CDR2: SGHRS and YFSETQ. The CDR3 runs 12 residues. In the case of this clone: The antigen is undetermined.

Both 60 Vbeta primers and 13 Jbeta primers went into the PCR. Sequencing used immunoSEQ multiplex PCR; TCRdb keeps in-frame clones, though not all of them. The specimen's table records 150,000 to 200,000 clones. The chain joins TRBV5-1 to TRBJ2-5, with 7 bases identical to TRBD2. The J call may be faulty, since TRBJ2-7 better matches the DNA end. The sequenced material came from PBMCs. The receptor was isolated from a woman in her fifties or sixties in good health and CMV-seronegative. CDR3 coding DNA: TGCGCCAGCAGCGTAACGGGGGGCGAGCAGTACTTC. Encoded protein: CASSVTGGEQYF.